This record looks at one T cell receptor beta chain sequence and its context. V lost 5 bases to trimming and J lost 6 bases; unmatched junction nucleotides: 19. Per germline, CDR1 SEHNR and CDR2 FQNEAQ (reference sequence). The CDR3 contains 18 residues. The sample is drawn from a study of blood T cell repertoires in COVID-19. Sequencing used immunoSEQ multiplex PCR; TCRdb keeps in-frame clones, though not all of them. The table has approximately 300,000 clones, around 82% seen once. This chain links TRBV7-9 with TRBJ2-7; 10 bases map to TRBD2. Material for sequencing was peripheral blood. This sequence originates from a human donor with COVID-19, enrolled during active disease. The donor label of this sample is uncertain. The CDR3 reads CASSSSGRSTFEGSEQYF. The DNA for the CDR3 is TGTGCCAGCAGCAGTAGCGGGAGGAGTACCTTCGAGGGATCCGAGCAGTACTTC.